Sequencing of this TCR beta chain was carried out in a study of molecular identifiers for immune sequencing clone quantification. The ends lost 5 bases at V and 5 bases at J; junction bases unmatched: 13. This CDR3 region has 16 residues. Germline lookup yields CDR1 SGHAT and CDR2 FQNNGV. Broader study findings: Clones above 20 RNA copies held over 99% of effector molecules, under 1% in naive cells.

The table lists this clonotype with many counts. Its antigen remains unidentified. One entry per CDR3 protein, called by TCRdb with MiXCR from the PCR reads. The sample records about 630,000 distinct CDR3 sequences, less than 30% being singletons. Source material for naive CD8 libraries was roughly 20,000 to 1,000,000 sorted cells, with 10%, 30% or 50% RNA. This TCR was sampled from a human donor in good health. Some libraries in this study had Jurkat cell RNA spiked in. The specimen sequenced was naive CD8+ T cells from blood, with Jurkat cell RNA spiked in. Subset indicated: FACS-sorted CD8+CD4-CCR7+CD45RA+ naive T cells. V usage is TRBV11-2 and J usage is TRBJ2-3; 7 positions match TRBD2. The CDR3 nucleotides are TGTGCCAGCAGCCAAGAGTGGGAGCTAGCGGAAGATACGCAGTATTTT. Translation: CASSQEWELAEDTQYF.